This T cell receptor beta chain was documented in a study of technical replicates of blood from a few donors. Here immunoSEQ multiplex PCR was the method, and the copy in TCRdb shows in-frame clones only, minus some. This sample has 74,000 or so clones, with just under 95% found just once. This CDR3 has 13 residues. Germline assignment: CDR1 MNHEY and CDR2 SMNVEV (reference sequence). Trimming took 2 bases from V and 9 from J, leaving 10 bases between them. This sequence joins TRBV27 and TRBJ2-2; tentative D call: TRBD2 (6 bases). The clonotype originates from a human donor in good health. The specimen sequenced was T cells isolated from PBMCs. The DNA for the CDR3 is TGTGCCAGCAGTTTAGGGAGGTCTCGGGAGCTGTTTTTT. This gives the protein CASSLGRSRELFF.